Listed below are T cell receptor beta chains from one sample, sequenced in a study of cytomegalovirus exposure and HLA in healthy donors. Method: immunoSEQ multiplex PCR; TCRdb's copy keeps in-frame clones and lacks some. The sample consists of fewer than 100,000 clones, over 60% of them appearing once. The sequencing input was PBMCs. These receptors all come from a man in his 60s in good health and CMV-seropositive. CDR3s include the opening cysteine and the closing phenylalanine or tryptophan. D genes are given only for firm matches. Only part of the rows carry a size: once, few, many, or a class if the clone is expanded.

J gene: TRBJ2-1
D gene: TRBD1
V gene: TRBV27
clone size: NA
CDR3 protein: CASSPGQGSFF
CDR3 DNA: TGTGCCAGTTCCCCGGGACAGGGGAGTTTCTTC

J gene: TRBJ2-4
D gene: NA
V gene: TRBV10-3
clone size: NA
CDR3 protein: CAISPGSKSIQYF
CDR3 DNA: TGTGCCATCAGTCCCGGGTCCAAGAGCATTCAGTACTTC

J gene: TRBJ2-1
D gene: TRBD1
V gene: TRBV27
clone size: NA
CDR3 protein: CASSERQGRNEQFF
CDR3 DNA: TGTGCCAGCAGTGAAAGACAGGGGAGGAATGAGCAGTTCTTC

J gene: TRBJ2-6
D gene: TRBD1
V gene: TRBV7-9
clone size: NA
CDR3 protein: CASSRGQGGAGANVLTF
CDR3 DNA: TGTGCCAGCAGCCGGGGACAGGGAGGGGCTGGGGCCAACGTCCTGACTTTC

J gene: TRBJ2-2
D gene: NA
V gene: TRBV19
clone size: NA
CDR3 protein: CASIPQGTGELFF
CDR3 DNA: TGTGCCAGTATCCCACAGGGAACCGGGGAGCTGTTTTTT

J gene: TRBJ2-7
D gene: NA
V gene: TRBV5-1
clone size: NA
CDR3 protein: CASSPPQGRQGYEQYF
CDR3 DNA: TGCGCCAGCAGCCCGCCACAGGGTAGGCAGGGCTACGAGCAGTACTTC

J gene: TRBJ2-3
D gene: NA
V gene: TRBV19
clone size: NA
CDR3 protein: CASSIMRATDTQYF
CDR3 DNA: TGTGCCAGTAGTATCATGCGGGCCACAGATACGCAGTATTTT

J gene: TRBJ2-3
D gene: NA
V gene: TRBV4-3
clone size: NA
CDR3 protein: CASSHGVGTDTQYF
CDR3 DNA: TGCGCCAGCAGCCACGGGGTTGGCACAGATACGCAGTATTTT

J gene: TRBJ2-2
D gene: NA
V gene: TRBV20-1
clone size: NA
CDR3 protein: CSARFLGELFF
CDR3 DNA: TGCAGTGCTAGATTCCTCGGGGAGCTGTTTTTT

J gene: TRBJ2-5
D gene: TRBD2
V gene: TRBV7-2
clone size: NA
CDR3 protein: CASSSGLGGTQYF
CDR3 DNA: TGTGCCAGCAGCTCCGGACTAGGAGGGACCCAGTACTTC

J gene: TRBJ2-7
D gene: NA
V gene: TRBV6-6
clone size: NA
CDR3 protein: CASSYRARAFRYEQYF
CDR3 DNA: TGTGCCAGCAGTTACAGGGCCAGGGCTTTTCGCTACGAGCAGTACTTC

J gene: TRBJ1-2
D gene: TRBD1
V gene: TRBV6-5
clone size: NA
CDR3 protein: CASSYSGQGVYGYTF
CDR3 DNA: TGTGCCAGCAGTTACTCGGGACAGGGTGTTTACGGCTACACCTTC

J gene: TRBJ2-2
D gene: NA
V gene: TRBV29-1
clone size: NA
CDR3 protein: CSVRVGGGNTGELFF
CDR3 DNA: TGCAGCGTTCGAGTGGGGGGTGGGAACACCGGGGAGCTGTTTTTT

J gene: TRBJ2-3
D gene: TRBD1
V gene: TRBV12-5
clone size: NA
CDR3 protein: CASGLRTGQLTDTQYF
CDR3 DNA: TGTGCTAGTGGTTTGAGGACAGGGCAACTCACAGATACGCAGTATTTT

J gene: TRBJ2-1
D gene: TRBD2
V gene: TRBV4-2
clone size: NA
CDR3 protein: CASSQDRAGGYNEQFF
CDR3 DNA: TGTGCCAGCAGCCAAGACCGAGCGGGGGGCTACAATGAGCAGTTCTTC

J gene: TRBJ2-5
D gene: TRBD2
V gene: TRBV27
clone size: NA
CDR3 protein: CASPGGETQYF
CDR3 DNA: TGTGCCAGTCCGGGGGGGGAGACCCAGTACTTC

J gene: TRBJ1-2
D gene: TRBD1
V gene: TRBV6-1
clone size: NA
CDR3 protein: CASQTGTGGDYGYTF
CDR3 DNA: TGTGCCAGCCAGACCGGGACAGGGGGCGACTATGGCTACACCTTC

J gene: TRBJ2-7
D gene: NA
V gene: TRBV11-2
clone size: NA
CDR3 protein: CASSFWEKTYEQYF
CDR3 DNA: TGTGCCAGCAGCTTCTGGGAGAAAACCTACGAGCAGTACTTC

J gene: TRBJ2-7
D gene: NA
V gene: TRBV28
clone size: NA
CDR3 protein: CASSSTGILFYEQYF
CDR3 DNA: TGTGCCAGCAGTTCGACCGGGATCCTCTTCTACGAGCAGTACTTC

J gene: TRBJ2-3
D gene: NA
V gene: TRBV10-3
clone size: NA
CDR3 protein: CAISESGGPDTQYF
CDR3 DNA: TGTGCCATCAGTGAGTCGGGGGGACCAGATACGCAGTATTTT

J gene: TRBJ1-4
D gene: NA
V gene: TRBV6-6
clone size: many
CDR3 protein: CASSLSEKLFF
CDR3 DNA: TGTGCCAGCAGTCTTAGCGAAAAACTGTTTTTT

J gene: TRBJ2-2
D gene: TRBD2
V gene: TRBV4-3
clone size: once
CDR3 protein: CASSQVEAGGTGELFF
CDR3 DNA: TGCGCCAGCAGCCAAGTCGAAGCGGGGGGGACCGGGGAGCTGTTTTTT

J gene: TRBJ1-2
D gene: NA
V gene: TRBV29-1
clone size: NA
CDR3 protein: CSATGIPYGYTF
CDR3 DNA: TGCAGCGCCACAGGGATCCCTTATGGCTACACCTTC

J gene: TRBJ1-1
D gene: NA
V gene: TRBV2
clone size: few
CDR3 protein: CASRRTANTEAFF
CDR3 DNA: TGTGCCAGCAGGAGGACAGCGAACACTGAAGCTTTCTTT

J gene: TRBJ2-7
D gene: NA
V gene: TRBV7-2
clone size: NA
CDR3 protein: CASAGQGSYEQYF
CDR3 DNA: TGTGCCAGCGCAGGGCAGGGCTCCTACGAGCAGTACTTC